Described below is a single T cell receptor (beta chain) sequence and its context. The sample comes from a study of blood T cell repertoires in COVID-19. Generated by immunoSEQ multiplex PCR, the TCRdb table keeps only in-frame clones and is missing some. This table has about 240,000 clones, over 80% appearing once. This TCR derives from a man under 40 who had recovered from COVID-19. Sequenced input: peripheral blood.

The CDR3 loop reads CASSRQGVGYGYTF. In DNA form, the CDR3 reads TGTGCCAGCAGTAGACAGGGGGTGGGCTATGGCTACACCTTC. V and J are TRBV28 and TRBJ1-2; 9 nucleotides align to TRBD1. The CDR3 runs 14 residues. The V and J ends lost 5 bases and 4 bases, in that order; junction bases with no gene match: 5. CDR1 MDHEN and CDR2 SYDVKM come from the germline V gene.